Included here is one T cell receptor (beta chain) sequence, with context. This record belongs to a study of blood T cell repertoires in COVID-19. About the research overall: The United States, Italy and Spain provided the acute and convalescent COVID-19 samples.

Germline V gene lookup returns CDR1 SNHLY and CDR2 FYNNEI. The CDR3 is 14 amino acids. J was trimmed by 8 bases and V by 4 bases; bases with no gene match: 5. Original methodology: The assay estimated nucleated cells by amplifying reference gene primers. The data were produced by immunoSEQ multiplex PCR, yet TCRdb's version contains in-frame clones alone and is incomplete. V and J calls and clone size are as listed in that table; D and trimming were resolved from the DNA. The data hold roughly 250,000 clones, with roughly 80% observed a single time. The TCR originated in a woman aged 80 or over with active or convalescent COVID-19. The chain has TRBV2 and TRBJ2-1; 10 nucleotides align to TRBD2. Sequencing was performed on peripheral blood. The CDR3 sequence: CASSVSGRADEQFF. In nucleotides, the CDR3 is TGTGCCAGCAGTGTGAGCGGGAGGGCCGATGAGCAGTTCTTC.